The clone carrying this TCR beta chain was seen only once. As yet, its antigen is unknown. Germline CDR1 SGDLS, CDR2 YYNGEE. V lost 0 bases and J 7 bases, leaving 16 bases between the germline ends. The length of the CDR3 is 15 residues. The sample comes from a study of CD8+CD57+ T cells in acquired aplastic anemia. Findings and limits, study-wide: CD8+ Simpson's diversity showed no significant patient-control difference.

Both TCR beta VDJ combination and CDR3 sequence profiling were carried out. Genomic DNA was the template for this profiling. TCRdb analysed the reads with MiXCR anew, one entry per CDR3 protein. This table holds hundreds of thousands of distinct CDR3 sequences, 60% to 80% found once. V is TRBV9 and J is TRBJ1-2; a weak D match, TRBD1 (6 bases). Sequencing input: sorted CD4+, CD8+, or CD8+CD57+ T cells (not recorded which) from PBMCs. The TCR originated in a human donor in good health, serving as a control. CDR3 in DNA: TGTGCCAGCAGCGTAGTCGGGGGGGGCTTAGCTGGCTACACCTTC. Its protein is CASSVVGGGLAGYTF.